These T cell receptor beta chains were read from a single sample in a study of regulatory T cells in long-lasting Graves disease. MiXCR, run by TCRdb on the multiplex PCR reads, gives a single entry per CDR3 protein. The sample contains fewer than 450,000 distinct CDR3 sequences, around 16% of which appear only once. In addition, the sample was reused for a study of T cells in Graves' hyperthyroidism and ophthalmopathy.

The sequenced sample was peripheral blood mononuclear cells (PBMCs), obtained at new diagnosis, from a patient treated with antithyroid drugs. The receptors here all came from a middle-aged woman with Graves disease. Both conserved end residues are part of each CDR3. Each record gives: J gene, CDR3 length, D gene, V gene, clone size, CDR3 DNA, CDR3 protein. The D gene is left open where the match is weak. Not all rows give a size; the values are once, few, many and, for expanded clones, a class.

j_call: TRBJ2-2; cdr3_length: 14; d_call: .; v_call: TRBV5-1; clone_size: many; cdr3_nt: TGCGCCAGCAGCTTGATGGGGGCGACCGGGGAGCTGTTTTTT; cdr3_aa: CASSLMGATGELFF
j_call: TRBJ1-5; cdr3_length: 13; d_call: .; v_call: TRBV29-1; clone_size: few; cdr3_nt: TGCAGCGTTCGAAGGACAATCGATCAGCCCCAGAATTTT; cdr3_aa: CSVRRTIDQPQNF
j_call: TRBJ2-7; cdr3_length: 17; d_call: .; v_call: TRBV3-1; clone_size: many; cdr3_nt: TGTGCCAGCAGCCGCTACCGGGACGTCTTGCCGGGATACGAGCAGTACTTC; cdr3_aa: CASSRYRDVLPGYEQYF
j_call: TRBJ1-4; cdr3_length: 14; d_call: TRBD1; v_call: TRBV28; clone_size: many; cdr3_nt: TGTGCCAGCAGCATGACAGGGAGTAATGAAAAACTGTTTTTT; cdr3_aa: CASSMTGSNEKLFF
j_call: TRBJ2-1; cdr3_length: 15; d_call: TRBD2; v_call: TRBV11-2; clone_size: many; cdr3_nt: TGTGCCAGCAGCCGCGGGGGGGCAAATTACAATGAGCAGTTCTTC; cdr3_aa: CASSRGGANYNEQFF
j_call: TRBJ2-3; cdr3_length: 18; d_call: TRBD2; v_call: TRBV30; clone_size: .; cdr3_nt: TGTGCCTGGAGTGTACTCCCCTATAGCGGGAGTTACACAGATACGCAGTATTTT; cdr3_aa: CAWSVLPYSGSYTDTQYF
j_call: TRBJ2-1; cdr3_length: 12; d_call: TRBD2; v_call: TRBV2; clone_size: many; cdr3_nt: TGTGCCAGCGGGAGGGCCTACAATGAGCAGTTCTTC; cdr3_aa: CASGRAYNEQFF
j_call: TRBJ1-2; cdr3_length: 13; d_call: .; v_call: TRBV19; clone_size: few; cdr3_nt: TGTGCCAGTAGTATTAACGCGGGTTATGGCTACACCTTC; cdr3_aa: CASSINAGYGYTF
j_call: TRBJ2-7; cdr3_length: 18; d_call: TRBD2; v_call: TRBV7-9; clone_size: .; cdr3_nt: TGTGCCAGCAACTTATATCCCCTAGCGGTTAGCAGCTTCTACGAGCAGTACTTC; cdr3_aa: CASNLYPLAVSSFYEQYF
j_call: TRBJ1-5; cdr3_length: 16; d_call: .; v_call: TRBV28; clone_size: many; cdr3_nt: TGTGCCAGCAGTCTTTCGTTCGGGGTCGGCAATCAGCCCCAGCATTTT; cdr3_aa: CASSLSFGVGNQPQHF
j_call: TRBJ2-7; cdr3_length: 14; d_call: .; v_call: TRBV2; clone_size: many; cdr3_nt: TGTGCCAGCATTAGCACTAGCCTATCCTACGAGCAGTACTTC; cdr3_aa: CASISTSLSYEQYF
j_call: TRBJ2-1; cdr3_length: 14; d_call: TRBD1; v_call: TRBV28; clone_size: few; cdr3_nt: TGTGCCAGCACCTTTTTGAGACAGGGTTCTGAGCAGTTCTTC; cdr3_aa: CASTFLRQGSEQFF
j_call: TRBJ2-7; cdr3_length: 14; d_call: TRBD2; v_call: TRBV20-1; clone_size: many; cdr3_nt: TGCAGTGCTAGTGGGACTAGCGGCTTCTACGAGCAGTACTTC; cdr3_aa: CSASGTSGFYEQYF
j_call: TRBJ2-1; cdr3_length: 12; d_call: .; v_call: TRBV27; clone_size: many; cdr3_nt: TGTGCCAGCAGTTCGAACTACAATGAGCAGTTCTTC; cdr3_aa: CASSSNYNEQFF
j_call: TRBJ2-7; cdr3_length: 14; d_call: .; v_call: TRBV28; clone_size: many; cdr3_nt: TGTGCCAGCAGTTTATCTCGCCTCTACGACGAGCAGTACTTC; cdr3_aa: CASSLSRLYDEQYF
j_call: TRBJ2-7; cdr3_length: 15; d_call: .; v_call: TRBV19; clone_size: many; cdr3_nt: TGTGCCAGTAGGACCCTAGGTTTAGACTCCTACGAGCAGTACTTC; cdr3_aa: CASRTLGLDSYEQYF
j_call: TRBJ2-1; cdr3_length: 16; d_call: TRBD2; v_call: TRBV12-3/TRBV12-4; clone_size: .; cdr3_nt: TGTGCCAGCAGAGTAGCGGGAGCGAGCTGCTACAATGAGCAGTTCTTC; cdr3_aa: CASRVAGASCYNEQFF
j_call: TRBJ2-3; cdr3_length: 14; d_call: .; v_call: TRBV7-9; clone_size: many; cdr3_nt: TGTGCCAGCAGCCTGTCCCGGTCGGGGGATACGCAGTATTTT; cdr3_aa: CASSLSRSGDTQYF
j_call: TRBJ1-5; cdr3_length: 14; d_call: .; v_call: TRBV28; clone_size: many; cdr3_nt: TGTGCCAGCAGTTTATTCGGAGGGGATCAGCCCCAGCATTTT; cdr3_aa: CASSLFGGDQPQHF
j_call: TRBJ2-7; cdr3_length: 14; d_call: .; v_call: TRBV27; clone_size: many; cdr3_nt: TGTGCCAGCAGTCCCTTAGCCAGCTCCTACGAGCAGTACTTC; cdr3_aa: CASSPLASSYEQYF
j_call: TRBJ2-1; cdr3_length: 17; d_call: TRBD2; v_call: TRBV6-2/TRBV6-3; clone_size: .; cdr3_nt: TGTGCCAGCAGTTATAGGGGGGGGACTAGCGGAGACAATGAGCAGTTCTTC; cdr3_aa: CASSYRGGTSGDNEQFF
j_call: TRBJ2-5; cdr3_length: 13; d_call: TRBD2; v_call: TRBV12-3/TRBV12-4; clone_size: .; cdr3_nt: TGTGCCAGCACCCCAGCCGGGGGGGAGACCCAGTACTTC; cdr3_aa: CASTPAGGETQYF
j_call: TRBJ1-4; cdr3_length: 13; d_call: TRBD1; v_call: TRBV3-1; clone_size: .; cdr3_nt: TGTGCCAGCAAACGGACAGGGGAGGAAAAACTGTTTTTT; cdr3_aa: CASKRTGEEKLFF
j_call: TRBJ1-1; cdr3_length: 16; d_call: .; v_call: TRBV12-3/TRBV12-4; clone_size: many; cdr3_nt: TGTGCCAGCAGTTTCCCCCCCGAGGGGGGTGACACTGAAGCTTTCTTT; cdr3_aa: CASSFPPEGGDTEAFF
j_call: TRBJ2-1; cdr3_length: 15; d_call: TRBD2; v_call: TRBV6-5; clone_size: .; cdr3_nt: TGTGCCAGCAGTTACTCTAGCGGGTTCTACAATGAGCAGTTCTTC; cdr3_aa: CASSYSSGFYNEQFF
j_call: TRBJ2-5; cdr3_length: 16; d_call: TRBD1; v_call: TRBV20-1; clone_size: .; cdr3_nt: TGCAGTGCCCCTCGGAGGGACAGGGAATACCAAGAGACCCAGTACTTC; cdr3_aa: CSAPRRDREYQETQYF
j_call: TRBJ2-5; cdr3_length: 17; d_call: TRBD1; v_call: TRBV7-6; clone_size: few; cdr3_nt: TGTGCCAGCAGCTTATCGGTCCCAGGGGGCGTTTGGGAGACCCAGTACTTC; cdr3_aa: CASSLSVPGGVWETQYF
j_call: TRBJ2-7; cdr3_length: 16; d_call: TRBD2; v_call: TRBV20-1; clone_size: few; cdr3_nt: TGCAGTGCTAGAGATTCCGGCGGGAGGGCCGGGTACGAGCAGTACTTC; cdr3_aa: CSARDSGGRAGYEQYF
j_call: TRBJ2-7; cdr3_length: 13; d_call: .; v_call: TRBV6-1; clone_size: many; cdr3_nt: TGTGCCAGCAGACCGGGCCTACCCTACGAGCAGTACTTC; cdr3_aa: CASRPGLPYEQYF
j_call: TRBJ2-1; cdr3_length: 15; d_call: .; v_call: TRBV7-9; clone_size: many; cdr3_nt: TGTGCCAGCAGCTCACCGGGCTATAAGGACAATGAGCAGTTCTTC; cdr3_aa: CASSSPGYKDNEQFF
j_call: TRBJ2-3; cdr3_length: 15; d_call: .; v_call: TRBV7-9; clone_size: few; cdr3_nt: TGTACCAGCAGCCTAGGGGGCGCGGGAACAGATACGCAGTATTTT; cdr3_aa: CTSSLGGAGTDTQYF
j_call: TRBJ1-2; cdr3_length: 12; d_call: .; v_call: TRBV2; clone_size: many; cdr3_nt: TGTGCCAGCAGTGGTGAGGGGCCCGGCTACACCTTC; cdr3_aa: CASSGEGPGYTF
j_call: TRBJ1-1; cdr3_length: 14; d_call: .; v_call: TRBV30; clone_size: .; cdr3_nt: TGTGCCTGGAGTTTATACAGGGCGAACACTGAAGCTTTCTTT; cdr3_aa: CAWSLYRANTEAFF
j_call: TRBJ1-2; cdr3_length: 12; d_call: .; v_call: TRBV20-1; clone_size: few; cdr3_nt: TGCAGTGCTAGACTTGACTGGTATGGCTACACCTTC; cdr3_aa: CSARLDWYGYTF
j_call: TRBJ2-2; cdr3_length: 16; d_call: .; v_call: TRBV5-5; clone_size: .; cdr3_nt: TGTGCCAGCAGCTTTTTGATTCGGGGTAGGACCGGGGAGCTGTTTTTT; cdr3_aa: CASSFLIRGRTGELFF
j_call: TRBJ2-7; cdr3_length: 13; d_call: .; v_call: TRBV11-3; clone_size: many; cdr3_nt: TGTGCCAGCAGCTTAGTGGGGGGATCCGGACAGTACTTC; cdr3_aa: CASSLVGGSGQYF
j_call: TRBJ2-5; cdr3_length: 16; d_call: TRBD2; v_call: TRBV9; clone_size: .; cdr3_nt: TGTGCCAGCAGCGTAGGAGAGACTAGCGGGAGTGAGACCCAGTACTTC; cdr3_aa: CASSVGETSGSETQYF
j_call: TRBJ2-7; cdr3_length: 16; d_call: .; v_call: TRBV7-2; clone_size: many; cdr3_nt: TGTGCCAGCAGCTTGCCCCTTGGTGAGGGGTTTCGCGAGCAGTACTTC; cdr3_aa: CASSLPLGEGFREQYF
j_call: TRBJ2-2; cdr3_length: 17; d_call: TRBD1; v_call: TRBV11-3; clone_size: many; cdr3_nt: TGTGCCAGCACTAACGGGGCCGGGACAGGGGACACCGGGGAGCTGTTTTTT; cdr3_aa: CASTNGAGTGDTGELFF
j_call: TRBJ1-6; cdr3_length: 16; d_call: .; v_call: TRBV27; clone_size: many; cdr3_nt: TGTGCCAGCAGTTTATCTACAGGGAACTATAATTCACCCCTCCACTTT; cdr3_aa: CASSLSTGNYNSPLHF
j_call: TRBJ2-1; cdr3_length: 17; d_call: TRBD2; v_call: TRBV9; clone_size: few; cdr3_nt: TGTGCCAGCAGCGGGACTGGGACTACAAGCTCCTACAATGAGCAGTTCTTC; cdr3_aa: CASSGTGTTSSYNEQFF
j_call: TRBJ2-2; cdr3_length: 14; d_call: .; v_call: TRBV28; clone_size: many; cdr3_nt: TGTGCCAGCAGTTCCCAGCCCCCTTCGGGGGAGCTGTTTTTT; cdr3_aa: CASSSQPPSGELFF
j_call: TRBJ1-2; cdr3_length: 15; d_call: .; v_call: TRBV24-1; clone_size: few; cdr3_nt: TGTGCCACCAGTGAAGGGACCCCACCCAACTATGGCTACACCTTC; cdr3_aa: CATSEGTPPNYGYTF
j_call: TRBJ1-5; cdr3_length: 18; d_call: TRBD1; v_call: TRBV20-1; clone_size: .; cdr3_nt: TGCAGTGCTAGTTGCCGGGACAGGGGGCCTTATAGCAATCAGCCCCAGCATTTT; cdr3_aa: CSASCRDRGPYSNQPQHF
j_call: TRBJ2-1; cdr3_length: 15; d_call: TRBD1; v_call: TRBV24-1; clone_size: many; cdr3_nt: TGTGCCACCAGAGCTGGGACAGGGTACGGCAATGAGCAGTTCTTC; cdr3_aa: CATRAGTGYGNEQFF
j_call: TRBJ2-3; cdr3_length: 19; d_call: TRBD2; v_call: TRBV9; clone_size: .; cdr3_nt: TGTGCCAGCAGCGTAGAGGGGACTAGCGGGATGGGCAGCACAGATACGCAGTATTTT; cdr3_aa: CASSVEGTSGMGSTDTQYF
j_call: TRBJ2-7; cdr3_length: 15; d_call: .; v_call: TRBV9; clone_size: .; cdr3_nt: TGTGCCAGCAGCGTAGATTATGACAGCCCGTGGGAGCAGTACTTC; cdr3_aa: CASSVDYDSPWEQYF
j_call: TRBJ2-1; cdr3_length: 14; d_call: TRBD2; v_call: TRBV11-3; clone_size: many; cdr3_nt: TGTGCCAGCAGCTTAGGGGCTAGCGGCAATGAGCAGTTCTTC; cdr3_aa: CASSLGASGNEQFF
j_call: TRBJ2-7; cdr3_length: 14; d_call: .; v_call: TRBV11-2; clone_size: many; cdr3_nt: TGTGCCAGCAGCCCCGGCGTGATTGGTTACGAGCAGTACTTC; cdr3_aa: CASSPGVIGYEQYF
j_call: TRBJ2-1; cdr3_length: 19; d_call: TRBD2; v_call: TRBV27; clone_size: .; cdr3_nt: TGTGCCAGCAGTTTATCCCCCCGACTAGCGGGACACCCCTACAATGAGCAGCTCTTC; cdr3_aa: CASSLSPRLAGHPYNEQLF
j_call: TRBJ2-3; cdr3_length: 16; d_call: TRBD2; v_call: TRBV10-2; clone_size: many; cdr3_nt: TGCGCCAGTCATCCTGCTAGCGGGACTAGCACAGATACGCAGTATTTT; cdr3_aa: CASHPASGTSTDTQYF
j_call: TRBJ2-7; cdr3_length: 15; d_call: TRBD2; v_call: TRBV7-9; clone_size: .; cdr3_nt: TGTGCCAGCAGCCCCCCGGGACTAGCGTCGGTCGAGCAGTACTTC; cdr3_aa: CASSPPGLASVEQYF
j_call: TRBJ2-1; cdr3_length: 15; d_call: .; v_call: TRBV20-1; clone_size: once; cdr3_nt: TGCAGTGCTAGGGTGGCAGTCAGCTCCTACAATGAGCAGTTCTTC; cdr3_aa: CSARVAVSSYNEQFF